This T cell receptor (beta chain) derives from a study of T cell changes during pregnancy in multiple sclerosis. This clone came up once. Profiling relied on immunoSEQ multiplex PCR, and the TCRdb table lists in-frame clones only, not all of them. The sample has tens of thousands of clones, about 94% seen once. The source material was peripheral blood, sampled in the third trimester of pregnancy. This sequence was found in a female donor with multiple sclerosis, enrolled in a pregnancy study.

CDR3 region: CASSHRGGKETQYF. Here the CDR3 DNA reads TGTGCCAGTAGTCACAGGGGTGGAAAAGAGACCCAGTACTTC. The gene calls are TRBV19 and TRBJ2-5; 7 bases line up with TRBD1. The germline CDR1 and CDR2 sequences are LNHDA and SQIVND (reference sequence). This CDR3 comprises 14 residues. Trimming cost V 5 bases and J 3 bases; bases outside gene matches: 6.